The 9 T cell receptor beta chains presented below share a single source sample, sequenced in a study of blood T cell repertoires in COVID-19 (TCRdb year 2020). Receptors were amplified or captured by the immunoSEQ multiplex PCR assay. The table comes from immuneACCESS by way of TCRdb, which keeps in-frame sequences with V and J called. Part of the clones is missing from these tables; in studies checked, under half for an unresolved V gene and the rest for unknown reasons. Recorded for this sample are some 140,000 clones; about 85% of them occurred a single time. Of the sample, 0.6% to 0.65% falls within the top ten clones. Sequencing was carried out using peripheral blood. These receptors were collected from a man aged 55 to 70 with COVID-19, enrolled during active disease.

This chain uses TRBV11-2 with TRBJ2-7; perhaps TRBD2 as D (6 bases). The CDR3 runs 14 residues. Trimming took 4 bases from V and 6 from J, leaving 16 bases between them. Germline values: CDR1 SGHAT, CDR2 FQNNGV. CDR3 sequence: CASSSGLHQSEQYF. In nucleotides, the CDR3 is TGTGCCAGCAGCTCCGGACTACACCAATCCGAGCAGTACTTC.

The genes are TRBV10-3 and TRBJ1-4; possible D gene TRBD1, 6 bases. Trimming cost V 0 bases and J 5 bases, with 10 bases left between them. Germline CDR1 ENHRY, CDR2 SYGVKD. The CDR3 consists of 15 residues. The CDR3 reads CAISESAGVNEKLFF. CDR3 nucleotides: TGTGCCATCAGTGAGTCGGCAGGGGTGAATGAAAAACTGTTTTTT.

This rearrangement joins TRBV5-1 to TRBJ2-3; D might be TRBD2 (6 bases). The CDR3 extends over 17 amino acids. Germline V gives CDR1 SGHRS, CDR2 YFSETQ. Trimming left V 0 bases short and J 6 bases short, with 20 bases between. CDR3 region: CASSLATSPLSPDTQYF. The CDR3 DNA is TGCGCCAGCAGCTTGGCCACTAGCCCCTTGTCCCCGGATACGCAGTATTTT.

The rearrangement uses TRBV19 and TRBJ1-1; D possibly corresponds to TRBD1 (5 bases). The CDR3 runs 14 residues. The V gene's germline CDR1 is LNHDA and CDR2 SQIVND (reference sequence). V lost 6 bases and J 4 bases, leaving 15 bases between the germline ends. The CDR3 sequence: CASRFGDWRTEAFF. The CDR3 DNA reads TGTGCCAGTAGGTTCGGGGACTGGCGCACTGAAGCTTTCTTT.

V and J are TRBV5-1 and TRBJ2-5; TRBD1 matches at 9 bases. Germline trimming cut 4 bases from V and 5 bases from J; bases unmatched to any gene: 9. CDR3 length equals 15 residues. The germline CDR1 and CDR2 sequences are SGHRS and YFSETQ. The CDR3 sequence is CASSVPGQGSETQYF. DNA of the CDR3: TGCGCCAGCAGCGTCCCGGGACAGGGATCGGAGACCCAGTACTTC. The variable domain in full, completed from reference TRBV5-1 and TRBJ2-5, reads KAGVTQTPRYLIKTRGQQVTLSCSPISGHRSVSWYQQTPGQGLQFLFEYFSETQRNKGNFPGRFSGRQFSNSRSEMNVSTLELGDSALYLCASSVPGQGSETQYFGPGTRLLVL.

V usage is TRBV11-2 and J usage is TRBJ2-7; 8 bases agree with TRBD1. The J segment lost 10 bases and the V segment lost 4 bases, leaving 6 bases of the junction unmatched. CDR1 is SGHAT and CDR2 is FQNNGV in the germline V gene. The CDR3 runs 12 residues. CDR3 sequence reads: CASSSGQVGQYF. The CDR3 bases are TGTGCCAGCAGCTCGGGACAGGTCGGCCAGTACTTC. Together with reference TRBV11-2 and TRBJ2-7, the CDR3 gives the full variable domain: EAGVAQSPRYKIIEKRQSVAFWCNPISGHATLYWYQQILGQGPKLLIQFQNNGVVDDSQLPKDRFSAERLKGVDSTLKIQPAKLEDSAVYLCASSSGQVGQYFGPGTRLTVT.

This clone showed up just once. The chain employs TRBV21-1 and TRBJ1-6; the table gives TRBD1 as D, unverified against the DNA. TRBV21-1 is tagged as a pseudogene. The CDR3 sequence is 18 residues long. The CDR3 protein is CASSKESGQGLDNSPLHF. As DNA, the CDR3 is TGTGCCAGCAGCAAAGAATCGGGACAGGGGTTGGATAATTCACCCCTCCACTTT.

CDR3 in DNA: TGTGCCAGCACCAAGTGGGCGGATACGCAGTATTTT. Its translation is CASTKWADTQYF. This chain joins TRBV7-9 and TRBJ2-3; D uncertain. Trimming left V 7 bases short and J 6 bases short, with 11 bases between. The CDR3 totals 12 residues. Germline assignment: CDR1 SEHNR and CDR2 FQNEAQ (reference sequence). Using reference TRBV7-9 and TRBJ2-3 for the parts outside the CDR3, the full variable domain is DTGVSQNPRHKITKRGQNVTFRCDPISEHNRLYWYRQTLGQGPEFLTYFQNEAQLEKSRLLSDRFSAERPKGSFSTLEIQRTEQGDSAMYLCASTKWADTQYFGPGTRLTVL.

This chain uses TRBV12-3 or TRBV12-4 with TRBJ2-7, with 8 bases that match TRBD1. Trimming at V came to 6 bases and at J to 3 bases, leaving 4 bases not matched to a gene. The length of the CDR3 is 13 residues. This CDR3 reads CASRPGGRYEQYF. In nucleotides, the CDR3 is TGTGCCAGCAGGCCAGGGGGCCGCTACGAGCAGTACTTC.